One and the same sample provided the 15 T cell receptor beta chains below, sequenced in a study of cytomegalovirus exposure and HLA in healthy donors. This PCR relied on a set of 60 Vbeta primers and 13 Jbeta primers. The table came from immunoSEQ multiplex PCR; TCRdb's copy has only in-frame clones and leaves some out. The table includes under 200,000 clones, around nine tenths detected once. Sequenced: PBMCs. These receptors all stem from a woman aged 30 to 39 in good health and CMV-seronegative.

This chain links TRBV7-9 with TRBJ1-1; D gene ambiguous. CDR1 and CDR2 from the germline V gene are SEHNR and FQNEAQ (reference sequence). Trimming stripped 2 bases from V and 3 bases from J, with 7 bases between. The CDR3 consists of 13 residues. CDR3 coding DNA: TGTGCCAGCAGCTTATCACGAGACACTGAAGCTTTCTTT. Translation gives CASSLSRDTEAFF.

A word on this clone: The sample contains more than one DNA sequence encoding this CDR3. The chain recombines TRBV9 with TRBJ2-2, with 9 nucleotides matching TRBD2. J lost 5 bases, V lost 1 base, and 3 bases had no gene match. This CDR3 is built from 15 residues. Germline V CDR1 and CDR2: SGDLS, YYNGEE. The CDR3 nucleotides read TGTGCCAGCAGCGTATTAGCGGGAGCGACCGGGGAGCTGTTTTTT. Encoded protein: CASSVLAGATGELFF.

The chain couples TRBV5-4 to TRBJ2-2; TRBD2 matches 11 bases. J lost 5 bases, V lost 4 bases, and 7 bases had no gene match. The CDR3 length is 16 residues. CDR1 and CDR2 (germline): SGHNT, YYREEE (reference sequence). CDR3 in DNA: TGTGCCAGCAGCCGAGGGCTAGCGGGAGGAACCGGGGAGCTGTTTTTT. Translated, it gives CASSRGLAGGTGELFF. The complete variable domain, with remaining parts taken from reference TRBV5-4 and TRBJ2-2, reads ETGVTQSPTHLIKTRGQQVTLRCSSQSGHNTVSWYQQALGQGPQFIFQYYREEENGRGNFPPRFSGLQFPNYSSELNVNALELDDSALYLCASSRGLAGGTGELFFGEGSRLTVL.

This clone has only one observation. The V gene is TRBV27, the J gene TRBJ2-7; D is possibly TRBD2 (7 bases). Trimming pared 1 base from V and 5 bases from J, leaving 15 bases between. Germline loops: CDR1 MNHEY, CDR2 SMNVEV (reference sequence). This CDR3 is 15 amino acids long. The CDR3: CASSLLGGAGNEQYF. The CDR3 DNA follows: TGTGCCAGCAGTTTATTGGGGGGGGCTGGGAACGAGCAGTACTTC.

This rearrangement joins TRBV7-3 to TRBJ2-1, with D unresolved. Germline assignment: CDR1 SGHTA and CDR2 FQGTGA. The CDR3 loop spans 15 amino acids. The V gene lost 0 bases and the J gene lost 6 bases, with 12 bases spanning the gap. Here the CDR3 DNA reads TGTGCCAGCAGCTTAACTGGCCTAGTTGGCAATGAGCAGTTCTTC. Its translation is CASSLTGLVGNEQFF.

The chain joins TRBV7-3 to TRBJ2-1; D unclear. V was clipped by 3 bases and J by 6 bases, with 9 bases between them. The CDR3 is 13 residues long. Looked up from germline, CDR1 is SGHTA and CDR2 is FQGTGA. The CDR3 DNA is TGTGCCAGCAGCTTCGACGGGTTCAATGAGCAGTTCTTC. Amino acid sequence: CASSFDGFNEQFF.

The chain combines TRBV19 with TRBJ2-3; TRBD2 matches at 10 bases. The junction had 5 bases not matched to a gene; V was cut back by 7 bases and J by 1 base. Germline V gene data show CDR1 as LNHDA and CDR2 as SQIVND (reference sequence). The CDR3 spans 15 residues. The chain's CDR3 is CASMGLAGGTDTQYF. The CDR3, as DNA: TGTGCCAGTATGGGGCTAGCGGGGGGCACAGATACGCAGTATTTT.

The V gene is TRBV6-1, the J gene TRBJ2-5, with TRBD1 as a possible D gene (6 bases). The last part of the DNA fits TRBJ2-7 better; the J call may be wrong. This CDR3 comprises 15 residues. The germline gives CDR1 MNHNS, CDR2 SASEGT. CDR3 region: CASSRPTGVGYEQYF. CDR3 bases: TGTGCCAGCAGTCGTCCGACAGGAGTGGGCTACGAGCAGTACTTC.

The J gene is TRBJ2-3, the V gene TRBV19; D call uncertain. Trimming pared 4 bases from V and 2 bases from J, leaving 13 bases between. This CDR3 is built from 15 residues. Germline values: CDR1 LNHDA, CDR2 SQIVND (reference sequence). DNA of the CDR3: TGTGCCAGTAGTAAGGCGGTCCAGCCCACAGATACGCAGTATTTT. The encoded protein is CASSKAVQPTDTQYF.

Only one count was recorded for this clone. The V gene is TRBV5-5, the J gene TRBJ1-1; 10 bases agree with TRBD1. This CDR3 has 15 residues. Germline-derived CDR1 and CDR2 are SGHKS and YYEKEE (reference sequence). After removal of 4 bases from V and 8 bases from J, the junction contained 11 bases not matched to a gene. The CDR3 nucleotides are TGTGCCAGCAGCCCCCGGGGACAGGGGTATCCGGAAGCTTTCTTT. Translation: CASSPRGQGYPEAFF. Supplemented by reference TRBV5-5 and TRBJ1-1, the full variable domain reads DAGVTQSPTHLIKTRGQQVTLRCSPISGHKSVSWYQQVLGQGPQFIFQYYEKEERGRGNFPDRFSARQFPNYSSELNVNALLLGDSALYLCASSPRGQGYPEAFFGQGTRLTVV.

The CDR3 nucleotides are TGTGCCAGCAGCTTCTCCGGGACAACCACAGATACGCAGTATTTT. It encodes CASSFSGTTTDTQYF. The V gene is TRBV5-4, the J gene TRBJ2-3; D may be TRBD1 (6 bases). This CDR3 has 15 amino acids. Trimming stripped 2 bases from V and 2 bases from J, with 12 bases between. The V gene's germline CDR1 is SGHNT and CDR2 YYREEE (reference sequence).

This chain connects TRBV7-2 to TRBJ1-6, with 7 bases aligning to TRBD1. Germline V gene sequence: CDR1 SGHTA, CDR2 FQGNSA. This CDR3 is built from 15 residues. V was clipped by 5 bases and J by 2 bases; unmatched bases: 3. CDR3 protein: CASSPGGTYNSPLHF. CDR3 in DNA: TGTGCCAGCAGCCCAGGGGGAACCTATAATTCACCCCTCCACTTT.

The gene calls are TRBV7-2 and TRBJ2-7; the D gene is possibly TRBD1 (6 bases). In germline, CDR1 is SGHTA, CDR2 FQGNSA. V lost 5 bases to trimming and J lost 2 bases, with 13 bases between them. The CDR3 runs 14 residues. The DNA of the CDR3 is TGTGCCAGCAGCCCGGACAGAGCACCCTACGAGCAGTACTTC. It translates to CASSPDRAPYEQYF.

The V and J genes are TRBV7-2 and TRBJ2-1, with 15 bases lining up with TRBD2. The CDR3 spans 16 residues. CDR1 is SGHTA, CDR2 FQGNSA, per germline. V shed 5 bases, J shed 10 bases, and the junction held 9 bases outside the gene matches. The CDR3 here is CASSGRTSGGAREQFF. CDR3 bases: TGTGCCAGCAGCGGCCGGACTAGCGGGGGGGCGAGGGAGCAGTTCTTC.

In this sample, this clone turned up once. The CDR3 here is CASSFLAGNYEQYF. DNA of the CDR3: TGTGCCAGCAGTTTCCTAGCGGGAAACTACGAGCAGTACTTC. The J gene is TRBJ2-7, the V gene TRBV28, with 9 positions matching TRBD2. Germline V gene sequence: CDR1 MDHEN, CDR2 SYDVKM. V lost 3 bases, J lost 3 bases, and 3 bases stayed unmatched. CDR3 size: 14 residues. Together with reference TRBV28 and TRBJ2-7, the CDR3 gives the full variable domain: DVKVTQSSRYLVKRTGEKVFLECVQDMDHENMFWYRQDPGLGLRLIYFSYDVKMKEKGDIPEGYSVSREKKERFSLILESASTNQTSMYLCASSFLAGNYEQYFGPGTRLTVT.